The 30 T cell receptor beta chains below were found in one sample sequenced in a study of blood T cell repertoires in COVID-19. The repertoire was sequenced with immunoSEQ multiplex PCR; TCRdb's copy has only in-frame clones and lacks some. The sample carries more than 95,000 clones, 75% to 85% recorded once. Sequenced material: peripheral blood. The origin of the receptors is a man aged 55 to 69 with acute or convalescent COVID-19.

This clone has more than one count but fewer than ten. The chain is built from TRBV9 and TRBJ1-5; TRBD1 aligns across 7 bases. V shed 2 bases, J shed 4 bases, and the junction held 6 bases outside the gene matches. Germline V gene lookup returns CDR1 SGDLS and CDR2 YYNGEE. The CDR3 is 15 amino acids. The CDR3 spells CASSVTGAPNQPQHF. The CDR3 coding sequence is TGTGCCAGCAGCGTCACAGGGGCCCCAAATCAGCCCCAGCATTTT.

V is TRBV19 and J is TRBJ2-2; 8 bases fit TRBD1. There are 14 residues in the CDR3. Germline trimming cut 7 bases from V and 4 bases from J; bases unmatched to any gene: 5. Germline V gene data show CDR1 as LNHDA and CDR2 as SQIVND (reference sequence). Here the CDR3 DNA reads TGTGCCAGTAACCAGGGGGCTTTCACCGGGGAGCTGTTTTTT. Encoded protein: CASNQGAFTGELFF.

The chain employs TRBV7-9 and TRBJ2-5, with D unclear. There are 14 residues in the CDR3. Trimming left V 4 bases short and J 4 bases short, with 13 bases between. Germline V gene lookup returns CDR1 SEHNR and CDR2 FQNEAQ (reference sequence). DNA for the CDR3: TGTGCCAGCAGCTCCCCCGTAGCTACAGAGACCCAGTACTTC. Translation: CASSSPVATETQYF.

The CDR3 sequence is CASSQDGGRTDTQYF. CDR3 nucleotides: TGCGCCAGCAGCCAAGATGGGGGGAGAACAGATACGCAGTATTTT. The chain carries TRBV4-3 and TRBJ2-3; tentatively, D is TRBD2 (6 bases). V lost 0 bases and J lost 3, with 10 bases in between. Per the germline V gene, CDR1 is LGHNA and CDR2 is YSLEER. The CDR3 totals 15 residues.

The chain carries TRBV25-1 and TRBJ1-1; maybe TRBD1 (5 bases). This CDR3 spans 14 amino acids. Germline loops: CDR1 MGHDK, CDR2 SYGVNS. Trimming shortened V by 5 bases and J by 0 bases, and 10 bases separated the two germline ends. The CDR3 reads CASSISTVNTEAFF. CDR3 bases: TGTGCCAGCAGTATATCGACAGTGAACACTGAAGCTTTCTTT. The entire variable domain, with the rest obtained from reference TRBV25-1 and TRBJ1-1, is as follows: EADIYQTPRYLVIGTGKKITLECSQTMGHDKMYWYQQDPGMELHLIHYSYGVNSTEKGDLSSESTVSRIRTEHFPLTLESARPSHTSQYLCASSISTVNTEAFFGQGTRLTVV.

V gene TRBV5-5 combines with J gene TRBJ2-5; 8 bases line up with TRBD1. Germline CDR1 is SGHKS and CDR2 is YYEKEE (reference sequence). The CDR3 runs 14 residues. J was trimmed by 1 base and V by 4 bases; bases with no gene match: 3. CDR3: CASSQGAIQETQYF. The CDR3, as DNA: TGTGCCAGCAGCCAGGGGGCCATCCAAGAGACCCAGTACTTC.

This clone was seen only a few times. Different DNA sequences within this sample yield the same CDR3. The chain joins TRBV3-1 (or the pseudogene TRBV3-2) to TRBJ2-5; 10 bases align to TRBD2. Losses at the gene ends were 5 bases for V and 0 bases for J; bases not matched to a gene: 6. CDR3 length equals 16 residues. In germline, CDR1 is LGHDT, CDR2 YNNKEL (reference sequence). CDR3 region: CASSERLAGYQETQYF. CDR3 coding DNA: TGTGCCAGCAGCGAGAGACTAGCGGGCTACCAAGAGACCCAGTACTTC.

This chain uses TRBV15 with TRBJ1-6; TRBD1 agrees at 10 bases. V was pared by 0 bases and J by 9 bases, with 5 bases of the junction left unmatched. In germline, CDR1 is LNHNV, CDR2 YYDKDF (reference sequence). The CDR3 sequence is 16 residues long. The CDR3 sequence: CATSRDRQGAGSPLHF. The CDR3 coding sequence is TGTGCCACCAGCAGAGACCGACAGGGGGCCGGTTCACCCCTCCACTTT.

Comments on this clone: Other nucleotide sequences from this sample produce the same CDR3. The chain employs TRBV18 and TRBJ1-1, with no clear D. V was trimmed by 1 base and J by 1 base, leaving 7 bases between them. CDR3 length equals 14 residues. Germline-derived CDR1 and CDR2 are KGHSH and LQKENI. The CDR3 bases are TGTGCCAGCTCACCACAGGGAGGGAACACTGAAGCTTTCTTT. The encoded protein is CASSPQGGNTEAFF.

The chain links TRBV18 to TRBJ1-2; D is uncertain. V was clipped by 0 bases and J by 3 bases, with 8 bases between them. Germline-derived CDR1 and CDR2 are KGHSH and LQKENI. This CDR3 is built from 14 residues. CDR3 residues: CASSPPTGDYGYTF. The CDR3 nucleotides are TGTGCCAGCTCACCACCCACGGGTGACTATGGCTACACCTTC.

The rearrangement links TRBV9 to TRBJ1-1; 8 nucleotides align to TRBD1. Germline V lookup: CDR1 SGDLS, CDR2 YYNGEE. This CDR3 is built from 13 residues. Unmatched junction bases numbered 4, after V lost 2 bases and J lost 7 bases. The CDR3 DNA is TGTGCCAGCAGCGTCAGGGGGCGAGATGAAGCTTTCTTT. Translation: CASSVRGRDEAFF. The whole variable domain, remainder taken from reference TRBV9 and TRBJ1-1, is DSGVTQTPKHLITATGQRVTLRCSPRSGDLSVYWYQQSLDQGLQFLIQYYNGEERAKGNILERFSAQQFPDLHSELNLSSLELGDSALYFCASSVRGRDEAFFGQGTRLTVV.

This chain links TRBV19 with TRBJ2-1, with 13 bases that match TRBD2. Germline V gives CDR1 LNHDA, CDR2 SQIVND (reference sequence). CDR3 length equals 17 residues. Trimming took 5 bases from V and 0 from J; bases not matched to a gene: 4. CDR3 in amino acids: CASSSRTSGSSYNEQFF. CDR3 coding DNA: TGTGCCAGTAGTTCCCGGACTAGCGGGAGCTCCTACAATGAGCAGTTCTTC.

The chain is built from TRBV10-3 and TRBJ1-6; 7 positions agree with TRBD1. After removal of 6 bases from V and 5 bases from J, the junction contained 4 bases not matched to a gene. CDR1 ENHRY and CDR2 SYGVKD come from the germline V gene. The length of the CDR3 is 14 residues. The CDR3 spells CAIRGTEDNSPLHF. As DNA, the CDR3 is TGTGCCATCAGGGGGACAGAAGATAATTCACCCCTCCACTTT.

This rearrangement joins TRBV9 to TRBJ2-2, with 12 positions matching TRBD2. V gave up 4 bases and J gave up 5 bases; unmatched junction bases: 9. The CDR3 runs to 17 residues. Germline V gene data show CDR1 as SGDLS and CDR2 as YYNGEE. The CDR3 loop reads CASSLLSLAGGTGELFF. In nucleotides, the CDR3 is TGTGCCAGCAGCCTACTGAGCCTAGCGGGAGGGACCGGGGAGCTGTTTTTT.

This clone has only a few counts. This chain joins TRBV3-1 (or the pseudogene TRBV3-2) and TRBJ2-3; 7 positions agree with TRBD1. J gave up 1 base and V 5 bases, and 3 bases lay outside the gene matches. The germline CDR1 and CDR2 sequences are LGHDT and YNNKEL (reference sequence). The CDR3 length is 14 residues. CDR3 nucleotides: TGTGCCAGCAGCTGGGACAGTGGCACAGATACGCAGTATTTT. It specifies CASSWDSGTDTQYF.

This clone was observed a handful of times. The rearrangement uses TRBV12-1 and TRBJ1-2; TRBD1, the table's D call, lacks a check against the DNA. TRBV12-1 is tagged as a pseudogene. The CDR3 runs to 16 residues. CDR3 protein: CASSLRYYRSEKGYTF. CDR3 coding DNA: TGTGCCAGCAGCTTGAGGTATTACAGGAGCGAGAAGGGCTACACCTTC.

The chain has TRBV5-1 and TRBJ2-4, with TRBD1 as a possible D gene (6 bases). This CDR3 is 16 amino acids long. The germline gives CDR1 SGHRS, CDR2 YFSETQ. V dropped 4 bases and J dropped 0 bases, with 14 bases sitting between them. CDR3 residues: CASSPQGSLAKNIQYF. CDR3 DNA sequence: TGCGCCAGCAGCCCACAGGGCTCCCTAGCCAAAAACATTCAGTACTTC.

V is TRBV7-2 and J is TRBJ2-2; 7 bases match TRBD1. CDR3 length: 15 residues. The germline V gene has CDR1 SGHTA and CDR2 FQGNSA. Losses at the gene ends were 5 bases for V and 9 bases for J; bases not matched to a gene: 12. In nucleotides, the CDR3 is TGTGCCAGCAGCGAAAGGGGGCAGGGGGACCGGGAGCTGTTTTTT. As protein: CASSERGQGDRELFF.

This chain joins TRBV7-9 and TRBJ1-2; D perhaps matches TRBD1 (6 bases). V was clipped by 4 bases and J by 4 bases, with 22 bases between them. This CDR3 is built from 17 residues. From germline, CDR1 is SEHNR and CDR2 FQNEAQ (reference sequence). CDR3 coding DNA: TGTGCCAGCAGCTCCTCCTCCAGGGGCCGGAAGCCCTATGGCTACACCTTC. It yields the protein CASSSSSRGRKPYGYTF. Drawing the rest from reference TRBV7-9 and TRBJ1-2, the complete variable domain is DTGVSQNPRHKITKRGQNVTFRCDPISEHNRLYWYRQTLGQGPEFLTYFQNEAQLEKSRLLSDRFSAERPKGSFSTLEIQRTEQGDSAMYLCASSSSSRGRKPYGYTFGSGTRLTVV.

The J gene is TRBJ2-1, the V gene TRBV2, with D possibly TRBD2 on 7 matching bases. The CDR3 length is 16 residues. V shed 3 bases and J shed 0 bases, with 12 bases lying between them. Germline-derived CDR1 and CDR2 are SNHLY and FYNNEI. CDR3 DNA: TGTGCCAGCAGTGAGTGGGGGGGGCCCTCCTACAATGAGCAGTTCTTC. Its translation is CASSEWGGPSYNEQFF.

This rearrangement joins TRBV12-5 to TRBJ1-5; D call uncertain. CDR1 LGHNT and CDR2 FRNRAP come from the germline V gene. V was cut by 1 base and J by 0 bases, with 10 bases left in between. The CDR3 length is 16 residues. CDR3 bases: TGTGCTAGTGGTTTGGAAAGATTACATAGCAATCAGCCCCAGCATTTT. Protein: CASGLERLHSNQPQHF.

The chain is built from TRBV10-2 and TRBJ2-3; TRBD2 aligns across 9 bases. After removal of 8 bases from V and 3 bases from J, the junction contained 3 bases not matched to a gene. This CDR3 has 13 amino acids. CDR1 is WSHSY, CDR2 SAAADI, per germline. The CDR3 DNA reads TGCGCCAGCCAGACTAGCGGAACAGATACGCAGTATTTT. Its protein product is CASQTSGTDTQYF.

This clone was observed a handful of times. The rearrangement joins TRBV14 to TRBJ1-6, with a weak D call TRBD1 (5 bases). Trimming left V 4 bases short and J 7 bases short, with 11 bases between. The CDR3 contains 14 residues. Per germline, CDR1 SGHDN and CDR2 FVKESK. CDR3: CASSRGVYNSPLHF. The CDR3 DNA reads as TGTGCCAGCAGCCGGGGGGTCTACAATTCACCCCTCCACTTT.

The chain combines TRBV24-1 with TRBJ2-2; the D gene is possibly TRBD1 (5 bases). The germline V and J ends were trimmed by 6 bases and 1 base, with 11 bases remaining between them. Germline V gives CDR1 KGHDR, CDR2 SFDVKD. This CDR3 is built from 15 residues. The CDR3 DNA sequence: TGTGCCACCAGTCAGGGTTTCATGAACACCGGGGAGCTGTTTTTT. Encoded protein: CATSQGFMNTGELFF.

In its sample, this clone was seen a few times. The CDR3 nucleotides read TGTGCCAGCAGCAAGGGACTATCGAACACCGGGGAGCTGTTTTTT. Protein: CASSKGLSNTGELFF. This chain uses TRBV5-4 with TRBJ2-2; 7 nucleotides match TRBD2. CDR3 length: 15 amino acids. The V gene's germline CDR1 is SGHNT and CDR2 YYREEE (reference sequence). V lost 4 bases and J lost 0; bases outside the gene matches: 3.

The CDR3 DNA is TGTGCCAGCAGTTTAATGGACACCAACAATGAGCAGTTCTTC. It is translated as CASSLMDTNNEQFF. The chain uses TRBV27 and TRBJ2-1; D possibly corresponds to TRBD1 (5 bases). V was pared by 2 bases and J by 5 bases, with 10 bases between. This CDR3 is 14 amino acids long. Per the germline V gene, CDR1 is MNHEY and CDR2 is SMNVEV (reference sequence).

V is TRBV4-3 and J is TRBJ2-1; TRBD2 matches at 7 bases. The CDR3 covers 15 residues. V trimming: 0 bases; J trimming: 8 bases; junction bases outside the gene matches: 7. The V gene's germline CDR1 is LGHNA and CDR2 YSLEER. CDR3 loop: CASSQDGGSKDEQFF. CDR3 DNA sequence: TGCGCCAGCAGCCAAGATGGCGGGAGTAAGGATGAGCAGTTCTTC.

The chain joins TRBV19 to TRBJ2-1; 7 bases agree with TRBD2. Germline assignment: CDR1 LNHDA and CDR2 SQIVND (reference sequence). V gave up 0 bases and J gave up 4 bases; unmatched junction bases: 6. This CDR3 spans 16 amino acids. The CDR3 loop is CASSIDWGGLYNEQFF. The CDR3 region has the DNA TGTGCCAGTAGTATAGATTGGGGGGGTTTATACAATGAGCAGTTCTTC.

The chain employs TRBV30 and TRBJ1-1; D may be TRBD1 (5 bases). The CDR3 is made up of 14 amino acids. The germline CDR1 and CDR2 sequences are GTSNPN and SVGIG (reference sequence). V lost 3 bases to trimming and J lost 3 bases, with 14 bases between them. This CDR3 is CAWRARGSDTEAFF. The CDR3 DNA sequence: TGTGCCTGGAGGGCCCGGGGGTCGGACACTGAAGCTTTCTTT. Combining the CDR3 with reference TRBV30 and TRBJ1-1 gives the whole variable domain SQTIHQWPATLVQPVGSPLSLECTVEGTSNPNLYWYRQAAGRGLQLLFYSVGIGQISSEVPQNLSASRPQDRQFILSSKKLLLSDSGFYLCAWRARGSDTEAFFGQGTRLTVV.

V usage is TRBV19 and J usage is TRBJ2-7, with TRBD1 identical over 7 bases. This CDR3 is built from 14 residues. Losses at the gene ends were 6 bases for V and 0 bases for J; bases not matched to a gene: 5. Per germline, CDR1 LNHDA and CDR2 SQIVND (reference sequence). CDR3 in amino acids: CASSRQGLSYEQYF. For the CDR3, the DNA is TGTGCCAGTAGCCGACAGGGCCTCTCCTACGAGCAGTACTTC.